A selection of T cell receptor beta chains follows, all from one sample in a study of OX40 agonist ivuxolimab in advanced cancers. Repertoires were generated with immunoSEQ multiplex PCR, while TCRdb's copy carries only in-frame clones and drops some. Here the sample spans approximately 44,000 clones, around 85% being singletons. Material: CD4+ or CD8+ T cells sorted from blood, obtained in a trial of the OX40 agonist ivuxolimab. These receptors were taken from an adult with an advanced solid tumor such as melanoma, head and neck, liver or kidney cancer. Each CDR3 is given with its conserved first and last residue. The order of the fields is clone size, J gene, D gene, V gene, CDR3 protein, CDR3 DNA. The D gene is left open where the match is weak. Expanded clones are given a class, and other clones once, few, many or no size at all.

>.|TRBJ2-3|.|TRBV7-2
CASSSYAWGTDTQYF
TGTGCCAGCAGCTCGTATGCCTGGGGCACAGATACGCAGTATTTT
>.|TRBJ2-3|TRBD1|TRBV14
CASSQEWTGGDTQYF
TGTGCCAGCAGCCAAGAGTGGACAGGGGGGGATACGCAGTATTTT
>.|TRBJ2-1|TRBD1|TRBV5-4
CASSIGDRQAYNEQFF
TGTGCCAGCAGCATAGGGGACAGGCAGGCCTACAATGAGCAGTTCTTC
>.|TRBJ1-4|.|TRBV6-5
CASSGSATNEKLFF
TGTGCCAGCAGTGGGAGTGCAACTAATGAAAAACTGTTTTTT
>.|TRBJ1-1|.|TRBV11-2
CASSFPAGGTEAFF
TGTGCCAGCAGCTTCCCCGCGGGGGGTACTGAAGCTTTCTTT
>.|TRBJ1-1|.|TRBV18
CASSPEEGEAFF
TGTGCCAGCTCACCGGAGGAGGGTGAAGCTTTCTTT
>.|TRBJ1-5|TRBD1|TRBV7-9
CASSRTGLNQPQHF
TGTGCCAGCAGCCGGACAGGGCTTAATCAGCCCCAGCATTTT
>.|TRBJ2-1|TRBD1|TRBV5-1
CASSLNPGQGNNEQFF
TGCGCCAGCAGCTTAAACCCGGGACAGGGCAACAATGAGCAGTTCTTC
>.|TRBJ2-3|TRBD2|TRBV14
CASSPRQREASTDTQYF
TGTGCCAGCAGCCCCCGCCAGCGGGAGGCGAGCACAGATACGCAGTATTTT
>.|TRBJ1-5|.|TRBV7-6
CASSLGSSQPQHF
TGTGCCAGCAGCTTAGGGAGCAGTCAGCCCCAGCATTTT
>.|TRBJ2-3|.|TRBV6-4
CASSDTRGAGDTQYF
TGTGCCAGCAGTGATACTAGAGGGGCCGGTGATACGCAGTATTTT
>.|TRBJ2-1|.|TRBV5-1
CASSPGDLRSYNEQFF
TGCGCCAGCAGCCCGGGGGACCTACGCTCCTACAATGAGCAGTTCTTC
>.|TRBJ2-5|.|TRBV30
CAWSLGGPAGETQYF
TGTGCCTGGAGTTTGGGGGGGCCAGCAGGAGAGACCCAGTACTTC
>.|TRBJ1-2|TRBD1|TRBV27
CASSLSAGTGVTYGYTF
TGTGCCAGCAGTTTATCGGCCGGGACAGGGGTCACCTATGGCTACACCTTC
>.|TRBJ1-2|.|TRBV27
CASSFFPGTGGYTF
TGTGCCAGCAGTTTTTTTCCGGGGACGGGGGGCTACACCTTC
>.|TRBJ1-1|TRBD1|TRBV5-1
CASSTKGANTEAFF
TGCGCCAGCAGCACCAAGGGGGCCAACACTGAAGCTTTCTTT
>.|TRBJ1-5|.|TRBV4-1
CASSFLGSNQPQHF
TGCGCCAGCAGCTTCCTCGGGAGCAATCAGCCCCAGCATTTT
>.|TRBJ2-7|.|TRBV30
CAWSRLLRSYEQYF
TGTGCCTGGAGCAGACTCCTCAGGAGCTACGAGCAGTACTTC
>.|TRBJ1-5|TRBD1|TRBV4-2
CASSQFDRGSNQPQHF
TGTGCCAGCAGCCAATTCGACAGGGGAAGCAATCAGCCCCAGCATTTT
>.|TRBJ1-6|TRBD1|TRBV11-2
CASSLVEFTGTANSPLHF
TGTGCCAGCAGCTTAGTCGAATTCACCGGGACAGCAAATTCACCCCTCCACTTT
>.|TRBJ2-1|TRBD2|TRBV7-3
CASSYEGRAGEQFF
TGTGCCAGCAGCTATGAGGGGAGGGCGGGTGAGCAGTTCTTC
>.|TRBJ2-7|.|TRBV30
CAWTGDISSYEQYF
TGTGCCTGGACCGGGGACATTAGCTCCTACGAGCAGTACTTC
>.|TRBJ2-1|TRBD2|TRBV2
CASSFARGGGEFF
TGTGCCAGCAGTTTCGCCCGCGGGGGGGGCGAGTTCTTC
>.|TRBJ2-3|.|TRBV7-2
CASSPVTGYPDTQYF
TGTGCCAGCAGCCCCGTAACAGGGTATCCAGATACGCAGTATTTT
>.|TRBJ1-1|.|TRBV7-9
CASSKQLGGAFF
TGTGCCAGCAGCAAGCAATTGGGGGGAGCTTTCTTT
>.|TRBJ2-5|TRBD2|TRBV7-2
CASSSEVAGGRQETQYF
TGTGCCAGCAGTTCAGAGGTGGCGGGAGGAAGGCAAGAGACCCAGTACTTC
>.|TRBJ1-2|.|TRBV5-5
CASSLGGIQGYGYTF
TGTGCCAGCAGCTTGGGAGGTATACAGGGCTATGGCTACACCTTC
>.|TRBJ2-6|.|TRBV7-2
CASSFSGTGANVLTF
TGTGCCAGCAGCTTTTCAGGGACTGGGGCCAACGTCCTGACTTTC
>.|TRBJ1-1|.|TRBV11-3
CASSLDGNTEAFF
TGTGCCAGCAGCTTAGACGGGAACACTGAAGCTTTCTTT
>once|TRBJ1-6|TRBD1|TRBV28
CASSLRAGGLGNSPLHF
TGTGCCAGCAGTTTAAGGGCAGGGGGCTTGGGGAATTCACCCCTCCACTTT
>.|TRBJ1-6|.|TRBV5-1
CASSLNPYGENNSPLHF
TGCGCCAGCAGCTTGAACCCCTACGGGGAGAATAATTCACCCCTCCACTTT
>.|TRBJ2-5|.|TRBV29-1
CSVWVQETQYF
TGCAGCGTGTGGGTCCAAGAGACCCAGTACTTC
>.|TRBJ2-7|.|TRBV5-1
CASSRAWLGGYEQYF
TGCGCCAGCAGCCGGGCGTGGCTGGGCGGCTACGAGCAGTACTTC